This T cell receptor beta chain came from a study of cytomegalovirus exposure and HLA in healthy donors. Study-level findings and limits: A later examination showed that TCR association rates differed by HLA locus, with DRB1 most and HLA-C fewest.

In the case of this clone: Its antigen is unknown.

Germline loops: CDR1 SGDLS, CDR2 YYNGEE. The CDR3 runs to 16 residues. Trimming left V 2 bases short and J 0 bases short, with 13 bases between. 60 Vbeta and 13 Jbeta primers were used in PCR. TCRdb's table, derived via immunoSEQ multiplex PCR, lists solely in-frame clones and lacks some. The sample has approximately 190,000 clones, about 85% seen once; the top ten hold 3% to 4%. The TCR comes from a man aged 45 to 65 in good health and CMV-seronegative. Sequencing was done on a sample of PBMCs. This sequence joins TRBV9 and TRBJ2-3; perhaps TRBD1 as D (6 bases). CDR3 DNA: TGTGCCAGCAGCGTTTTAGTAGGGACAAGCACAGATACGCAGTATTTT. Residues: CASSVLVGTSTDTQYF.